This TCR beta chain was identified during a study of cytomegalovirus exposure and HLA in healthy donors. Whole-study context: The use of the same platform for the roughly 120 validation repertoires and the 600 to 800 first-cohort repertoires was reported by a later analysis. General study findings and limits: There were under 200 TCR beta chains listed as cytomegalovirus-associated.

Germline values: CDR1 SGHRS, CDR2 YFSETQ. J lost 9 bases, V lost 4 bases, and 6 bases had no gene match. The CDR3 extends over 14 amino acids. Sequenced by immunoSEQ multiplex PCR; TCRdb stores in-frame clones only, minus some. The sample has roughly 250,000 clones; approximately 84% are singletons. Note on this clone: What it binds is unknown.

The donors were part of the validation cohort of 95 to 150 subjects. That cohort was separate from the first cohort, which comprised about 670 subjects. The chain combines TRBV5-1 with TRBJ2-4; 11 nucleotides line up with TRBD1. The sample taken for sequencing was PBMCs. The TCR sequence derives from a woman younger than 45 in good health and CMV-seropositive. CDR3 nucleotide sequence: TGCGCCAGCAGCCCCTCGGGACAGGGGGGCATTCAGTACTTC. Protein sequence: CASSPSGQGGIQYF.